What follows are 14 T cell receptor beta chains derived from one specimen sequenced in a study of T cell responses to AZD1222 COVID-19 vaccine. Only in-frame clones appear in the TCRdb table, and some are missing; sequencing was by immunoSEQ multiplex PCR. The top ten clones hold 15% to 20% of a sample with over 100,000 clones, approximately 89% of them seen once. The source material was peripheral blood, sampled on day 0 of AZD1222 vaccination. The receptors were sampled from an adult in good health.

The CDR3 sequence: CASSRDRDNSPLHF. Here the CDR3 DNA reads TGTGCCAGCAGTAGGGACAGGGATAATTCACCCCTCCACTTT. This chain connects TRBV5-4 to TRBJ1-6; 9 nucleotides agree with TRBD1. V trimming: 5 bases; J trimming: 5 bases; junction bases outside the gene matches: 2. Per germline, CDR1 SGHNT and CDR2 YYREEE (reference sequence). This CDR3 comprises 14 residues.

The chain combines TRBV7-2 with TRBJ2-7, with 13 nucleotides matching TRBD2. CDR3 length: 15 residues. Germline V gene lookup returns CDR1 SGHTA and CDR2 FQGNSA. J gave up 2 bases and V 5 bases, and 3 bases lay outside the gene matches. In DNA, the CDR3 is TGTGCCAGCAGCCCACTAGCGGGGGGGACCTACGAGCAGTACTTC. This codes for CASSPLAGGTYEQYF.

The V and J genes are TRBV3-1 (or the pseudogene TRBV3-2) and TRBJ1-2; perhaps TRBD1 as D (6 bases). V was trimmed by 4 bases and J by 0 bases, leaving 15 bases between them. The germline CDR1 and CDR2 sequences are LGHDT and YNNKEL (reference sequence). The CDR3 length is 16 residues. CDR3 loop: CASSRALQGANYGYTF. CDR3 DNA: TGTGCCAGCAGCCGAGCGTTACAGGGAGCTAACTATGGCTACACCTTC.

This clone was seen just once. The chain combines TRBV5-1 with TRBJ1-1; no reliable D call. Germline CDR1 and CDR2: SGHRS and YFSETQ. CDR3 size: 13 residues. The V end was cut by 6 bases, the J end by 1 base, with 10 bases between. CDR3 residues: CASTRHGNTEAFF. CDR3 bases: TGCGCCAGCACCCGGCACGGGAACACTGAAGCTTTCTTT.

The J gene is TRBJ2-3, the V gene TRBV6-5; unclear D gene. V was clipped by 7 bases and J by 7 bases, with 15 bases between them. The CDR3 extends over 13 amino acids. The germline V gene encodes CDR1 MNHEY and CDR2 SVGAGI. The DNA for the CDR3 is TGTGCCAGCACCCTGGACCCAACGAATACGCAGTATTTT. Translating gives CASTLDPTNTQYF.

The chain joins TRBV7-3 to TRBJ1-1; no definite D call. The CDR3 covers 13 residues. The germline CDR1 and CDR2 sequences are SGHTA and FQGTGA. V was shortened by 2 bases and J by 0 bases, with 4 bases between the two germline ends. DNA of the CDR3: TGTGCCAGCAGCTTATCGATGAACACTGAAGCTTTCTTT. It yields the protein CASSLSMNTEAFF.

V is TRBV5-1 and J is TRBJ2-7; 9 bases are shared with TRBD1. Unmatched junction bases numbered 1, after V lost 0 bases and J lost 3 bases. Germline CDR1 and CDR2: SGHRS and YFSETQ. There are 14 residues in the CDR3. The CDR3 bases are TGCGCCAGCAGCTTGGGGGACAGGGACTACGAGCAGTACTTC. This encodes CASSLGDRDYEQYF.

The chain joins TRBV9 to TRBJ1-2, with a possible D match to TRBD1 (6 bases). The CDR3 totals 15 residues. Looked up from germline, CDR1 is SGDLS and CDR2 is YYNGEE. V lost 0 bases and J 4 bases, leaving 13 bases between the germline ends. The CDR3 coding sequence is TGTGCCAGCAGCGTAGTACAGGGCCCCCTCTATGGCTACACCTTC. This sequence encodes CASSVVQGPLYGYTF.

The rearrangement links TRBV7-2 to TRBJ2-3; 9 bases line up with TRBD2. V lost 4 bases and J lost 5; bases outside the gene matches: 13. The CDR3 has 17 amino acids. Germline V lookup: CDR1 SGHTA, CDR2 FQGNSA. The chain's CDR3 is CASSSLRGGAQGDTQYF. As DNA, the CDR3 is TGTGCCAGCAGCTCCCTGCGGGGGGGGGCCCAGGGAGATACGCAGTATTTT.

This clone was detected only once. The same CDR3 can be traced to other DNA sequences in this sample. The rearrangement joins TRBV12-5 to TRBJ2-1; D gene ambiguous. V was trimmed by 6 bases and J by 7 bases, leaving 4 bases between them. The germline V gene has CDR1 LGHNT and CDR2 FRNRAP. The CDR3 has 10 amino acids. The DNA for the CDR3 is TGTGCTAGTGGGTGGAATGAGCAGTTCTTC. Its protein is CASGWNEQFF.

The V call is TRBV25-1, the J call TRBJ1-2, with D possibly being TRBD1 (5 bases). There are 15 residues in the CDR3. With 10 bases removed from V and 6 bases from J, the gap between germline ends came to 24 bases. CDR1 and CDR2 (germline): MGHDK, SYGVNS. The CDR3 DNA reads TGTGCCACCCAACGCGGGGACGAGGGGCGGGATGGCTACACCTTC. It specifies CATQRGDEGRDGYTF.

By frequency in the sample, this clone is medium-sized (0.01 to 0.1%). This sample also contains other DNA sequences that code for the same CDR3. V usage is TRBV6-1 and J usage is TRBJ1-3; D ambiguous. The CDR3 sequence is 16 residues long. The V end was cut by 4 bases, the J end by 1 base, with 14 bases between. CDR1 is MNHNS, CDR2 SASEGT, per germline. The CDR3 region is CASSGRQGLSGNTIYF. CDR3 in DNA: TGTGCCAGCAGTGGACGACAAGGCCTTTCTGGAAACACCATATATTTT.

CDR3: CASSVGGTSYNEQFF. Written as DNA, the CDR3 is TGTGCCAGCAGCGTAGGAGGGACTTCCTACAATGAGCAGTTCTTC. The V gene is TRBV9, the J gene TRBJ2-1; tentative D call: TRBD2 (6 bases). Trimming stripped 0 bases from V and 1 base from J, with 8 bases between. The CDR3 has 15 amino acids. Looked up from germline, CDR1 is SGDLS and CDR2 is YYNGEE. Supplemented by reference TRBV9 and TRBJ2-1, the full variable domain reads DSGVTQTPKHLITATGQRVTLRCSPRSGDLSVYWYQQSLDQGLQFLIQYYNGEERAKGNILERFSAQQFPDLHSELNLSSLELGDSALYFCASSVGGTSYNEQFFGPGTRLTVL.

The chain joins TRBV18 to TRBJ2-7; TRBD1 agrees at 7 bases. Germline CDR1 KGHSH, CDR2 LQKENI. This CDR3 comprises 14 residues. V was pared by 3 bases and J by 0 bases, with 2 bases of the junction left unmatched. The CDR3 coding sequence is TGTGCCAGCTCACCCAGGGGGAGCTCCTACGAGCAGTACTTC. It encodes CASSPRGSSYEQYF.